These 15 T cell receptor beta chains were sequenced from one sample in a study of PD-1 blockade in classical Hodgkin lymphoma. Every patient had relapsed following autologous stem cell transplantation, and cohorts differed in brentuximab vedotin exposure. Here immunoSEQ multiplex PCR was the method, and the copy in TCRdb shows in-frame clones only, minus some. Among approximately 60,000 clones listed, about nine tenths were seen once. Sequenced here: peripheral blood mononuclear cells (PBMCs), sampled at baseline. All receptors come from a human donor with classical Hodgkin lymphoma.

V gene TRBV27 combines with J gene TRBJ1-1; D not certain. Germline lookup yields CDR1 MNHEY and CDR2 SMNVEV (reference sequence). The CDR3 contains 13 residues. Trimming shortened V by 1 base and J by 3 bases, and 6 bases separated the two germline ends. The CDR3 loop is CASSLFGYTEAFF. In DNA form, the CDR3 reads TGTGCCAGCAGTTTATTCGGTTACACTGAAGCTTTCTTT.

The rearrangement joins TRBV21-1 to TRBJ1-5. TRBV21-1 is reported as a pseudogene. The CDR3 spans 14 residues. DNA for the CDR3: TGTGCCAGCAGCAAGGGATGGACGGGACAGCCCCAGCATTTT. Encoded protein: CASSKGWTGQPQHF.

V is TRBV7-2 and J is TRBJ1-2; the D is unclear. The CDR3 extends over 12 amino acids. CDR1 is SGHTA and CDR2 is FQGNSA in the germline V gene. The V and J ends lost 5 bases and 3 bases respectively, with 7 bases between them. Here the CDR3 reads CASSQTDYGYTF. The CDR3 DNA sequence: TGTGCCAGCAGCCAGACGGACTATGGCTACACCTTC.

V is TRBV19 and J is TRBJ2-7; a possible D gene is TRBD1 (5 bases). Germline lookup yields CDR1 LNHDA and CDR2 SQIVND (reference sequence). V was clipped by 5 bases and J by 2 bases, with 13 bases between them. CDR3 length: 14 amino acids. CDR3 in amino acids: CASSAQGATYEQYF. The CDR3 nucleotides are TGTGCCAGTAGTGCCCAGGGTGCTACCTACGAGCAGTACTTC.

The J gene is TRBJ2-5, the V gene TRBV16; the D gene could be TRBD1 or TRBD2 (5 bases each). The J call may be incorrect, as the DNA end agrees better with TRBJ2-7. This CDR3 has 12 residues. The germline V gene encodes CDR1 KGHSY and CDR2 FQNENV. CDR3 in DNA: TGTGCCAGCAGCCACCTTGGGGGCGAGCAGTACTTC. Its translation: CASSHLGGEQYF.

This clone was seen once. The chain is built from TRBV7-6 and TRBJ1-2; no clear D. The length of the CDR3 is 13 residues. Deletions cut 0 bases from V and 6 bases from J, with 8 bases between. CDR1 and CDR2 (germline): SGHVS, FNYEAQ. The CDR3 loop is CASSLAEGNGYTF. In nucleotides, the CDR3 is TGTGCCAGCAGCTTAGCGGAAGGAAATGGCTACACCTTC.

The chain employs TRBV6-5 and TRBJ1-2; 7 nucleotides match TRBD1. The germline CDR1 and CDR2 sequences are MNHEY and SVGAGI. The CDR3 loop spans 15 amino acids. V trimming: 6 bases; J trimming: 7 bases; junction bases outside the gene matches: 14. In DNA, the CDR3 is TGTGCCAGCAGGTACGCAGGGGGTGCGAAGAGTGGCTACACCTTC. Its protein product is CASRYAGGAKSGYTF.

This clone was seen once. The chain combines TRBV9 with TRBJ2-5, with 10 bases lining up with TRBD2. CDR3 size: 15 residues. V was pared by 1 base and J by 5 bases, with 5 bases of the junction left unmatched. The germline V gene encodes CDR1 SGDLS and CDR2 YYNGEE. CDR3 loop: CASSVTSGVSETQYF. The CDR3 nucleotides are TGTGCCAGCAGCGTAACTAGCGGGGTATCGGAGACCCAGTACTTC.

The chain is built from TRBV6-5 and TRBJ1-4; D unresolved. V was trimmed by 2 bases and J by 7 bases, leaving 5 bases between them. Germline values: CDR1 MNHEY, CDR2 SVGAGI. CDR3 length: 12 amino acids. Here the CDR3 reads CASSYRVEKLFF. In nucleotides, the CDR3 is TGTGCCAGCAGTTACCGCGTTGAAAAACTGTTTTTT.

This clone appeared a few times. V usage is TRBV7-9 and J usage is TRBJ1-2; 8 nucleotides align to TRBD1. The trim removed 1 base at V and 7 bases at J, leaving 5 bases unmatched. The CDR3 length is 14 residues. Germline-derived CDR1 and CDR2 are SEHNR and FQNEAQ (reference sequence). CDR3 protein: CASSLEAGGRGYTF. The CDR3 coding sequence is TGTGCCAGCAGCTTAGAAGCAGGGGGCCGTGGCTACACCTTC.

This clone was found once. The chain is built from TRBV27 and TRBJ1-2, with D perhaps TRBD1 (5 bases). CDR3 size: 13 residues. The V gene's germline CDR1 is MNHEY and CDR2 SMNVEV (reference sequence). Between the trimmed V and J ends, which lost 2 bases and 7 bases, there was a span of 11 bases. The DNA of the CDR3 is TGTGCCAGCAGTTTACCCGGGACTGGTGGCTACACCTTC. Translating it yields CASSLPGTGGYTF.

This clone came up a few times. The V call is TRBV7-9, the J call TRBJ2-1, with D possibly being TRBD1 (5 bases). Germline CDR1 is SEHNR and CDR2 is FQNEAQ (reference sequence). The CDR3 contains 14 residues. V was shortened by 8 bases and J by 5 bases, with 16 bases between the two germline ends. The CDR3 reads CASVLAGQNNEQFF. CDR3 bases: TGTGCCAGCGTCCTGGCCGGACAAAACAATGAGCAGTTCTTC.

The gene calls are TRBV28 and TRBJ2-3; 9 nucleotides match TRBD2. V dropped 7 bases and J dropped 1; count of bases not matched to a gene: 6. This CDR3 comprises 15 residues. CDR1 MDHEN and CDR2 SYDVKM come from the germline V gene. CDR3 sequence: CASIIAGGRTDTQYF. The CDR3, as DNA: TGTGCCAGCATAATTGCGGGGGGGCGCACAGATACGCAGTATTTT.

The rearrangement links TRBV13 to TRBJ1-1, with no clear D. The V gene's germline CDR1 is PRHDT and CDR2 FYEKMQ (reference sequence). V lost 2 bases, J lost 7 bases, and 8 bases lay in between. This CDR3 spans 12 amino acids. The CDR3 region has the DNA TGTGCCAGCAGCTTATGGGAAAGTGAAGCTTTCTTT. This translates into CASSLWESEAFF.

The chain carries TRBV11-2 and TRBJ1-1, with D perhaps TRBD1 (5 bases). Germline assignment: CDR1 SGHAT and CDR2 FQNNGV. This CDR3 spans 15 amino acids. The ends were cut back, 2 bases at V and 10 bases at J, with 20 bases in the middle. CDR3 DNA sequence: TGTGCCAGCAGCTTACCCAACGTAGGGCAGGGTGGAGCTTTCTTT. Encoded protein: CASSLPNVGQGGAFF.